Sequencing of this T cell receptor (beta chain) was carried out in a study of blood T cells in healthy people across ages. As for the study in general: Template switching recovered approximately one barcoded beta molecule for every two T cells.

About this clonotype: The target antigen is unknown.

Trimming pared 3 bases from V and 4 bases from J, leaving 20 bases between. The CDR3 has 17 residues. Germline values: CDR1 SGHAT, CDR2 FQDESV (reference sequence). Peripheral blood, about 9.8 milliliters per donor, was collected. Overall study findings and caveats: Older age went with lower TCR beta diversity per million T cells, in a roughly linear way.

A second PCR of about 7 to 11 cycles used a sample-barcoded 5' primer and a J-beta primer mix. The template-switch adaptor was a 5' adaptor with 12 random nucleotides. It tagged each cDNA molecule. TCRdb itself ran the 5' RACE reads through MiXCR, one entry per CDR3 protein. The top ten clones hold about 11% of a sample with about 1.6 million distinct CDR3 sequences, 30% to 40% of them seen once. This sequence was found in a woman under 40 in good health. This chain uses TRBV11-1 with TRBJ2-3; D possibly uses TRBD1 or TRBD2 (5 bases each). Sequencing was performed on blood. CDR3 amino acids: CASSFARGYPAADTQYF. CDR3 nucleotide sequence: TGTGCCAGCAGCTTCGCCCGGGGCTACCCGGCCGCAGATACGCAGTATTTT.